A selection of T cell receptor beta chains follows, all from one sample in a study of T cell repertoires in cytomegalovirus infection. TCRdb used MiXCR to reprocess the reads, holding one entry per CDR3 protein. This table has around 530,000 distinct CDR3 sequences, around 27% appearing once. The sequencing sample was made of PBMCs. These receptors all come from a human donor in good health (CMV status not recorded). Some clones in this sample may be carry-over from other donors' samples. Each CDR3 is given with its conserved first and last residue. A D gene is named only where the DNA matches it firmly. Clone sizes are given selectively: once, few, many, or a class where the clone is expanded.

j_call,clone_size,d_call,v_call,cdr3_nt,cdr3_aa
TRBJ2-1,few,-,TRBV12-3/TRBV12-4,TGTGCCAGCAGTTTAGGGACTGGGGGTCTGGTTGAGCAGTTCTTC,CASSLGTGGLVEQFF
TRBJ1-5,-,TRBD1,TRBV6-1,TGTGCCAGCAGTGAAGGGGACAGGGCGCATCAGCCCCAGCATTTT,CASSEGDRAHQPQHF
TRBJ1-5,few,-,TRBV4-3,TGCGCCAGCAGCCAAGATGGGGCTCAGCCCCAGCATTTT,CASSQDGAQPQHF
TRBJ2-5,few,-,TRBV28,TGTGCCAGCATGCCGGGCCCGGAGACCCAGTACTTC,CASMPGPETQYF
TRBJ1-1,-,-,TRBV11-2,TGTGCCAGCAGCTTAGTTCCAGGGGCCACTGAAGCTTTCTTT,CASSLVPGATEAFF
TRBJ1-6,few,TRBD1,TRBV20-1,TGCAGTGCTACCACGGACAGGGATAATTCACCCCTCCACTTT,CSATTDRDNSPLHF
TRBJ1-6,many,-,TRBV12-3/TRBV12-4,TGTGCCAGCACCGCAACCGGGAGCGTGAATTCACCCCTCCACTTT,CASTATGSVNSPLHF
TRBJ2-2,once,TRBD2,TRBV14,TGTGCCAGCAGCCAAGACCCCGCGGGAGTTGTTTCCGGGGAGCTGTTTTTT,CASSQDPAGVVSGELFF
TRBJ2-1,-,TRBD1,TRBV20-1,TGCAGTGCTAGAGATGGGGACAGGGGGCGATCGAATGAGCAGTTCTTC,CSARDGDRGRSNEQFF
TRBJ2-1,-,-,TRBV10-3,TGTGCCATCAGTGAGCTAGATGGGGATGAGCAGTTCTTC,CAISELDGDEQFF
TRBJ1-5,few,TRBD1,TRBV6-2/TRBV6-3,TGTGCCAGCAGTCAATTCTCAGGGGGCGACAATCAGCCCCAGCATTTT,CASSQFSGGDNQPQHF